The 9 T cell receptor beta chains reported below all come from one sample, sequenced in a study of T cells in Graves' hyperthyroidism and ophthalmopathy. RNA transcripts gave rise to amplified TCR beta CDR3 regions. Researchers ran a first-round RT-PCR on the TCR CDR3 using the HTBI primer set. TCRdb used MiXCR to reprocess the multiplex PCR reads, holding one entry per CDR3 protein. The table lists roughly 700,000 distinct CDR3 sequences, 12% to 15% of them singletons, with roughly 10% in the top ten. The sample comprised blood. The origin of the receptors is a woman aged 18-29 years with Graves' hyperthyroidism.

This clonotype was picked up a small number of times. The chain employs TRBV10-3 and TRBJ2-7; D tentatively fits TRBD1 or TRBD2 (6 bases each). Trimming shortened V by 9 bases and J by 3 bases, and 18 bases separated the two germline ends. Germline loops: CDR1 ENHRY, CDR2 SYGVKD. The CDR3 consists of 14 residues. The CDR3 sequence is CAMGGGPASYEQYF. CDR3 bases: TGTGCCATGGGGGGCGGGCCAGCGAGCTACGAGCAGTACTTC.

This clonotype was picked up many times. The chain employs TRBV28 and TRBJ2-7, with a possible D match to TRBD2 (7 bases). The CDR3 has 13 amino acids. Trimming took off 8 bases at V and 4 bases at J, with 15 bases between the two ends. From germline, CDR1 is MDHEN and CDR2 SYDVKM. CDR3 sequence: CASGGGSPYEQYF. The CDR3 DNA follows: TGTGCCAGCGGGGGCGGGAGTCCATACGAGCAGTACTTC.

The chain has TRBV4-1 and TRBJ1-1, with a possible D match to TRBD1 (5 bases). Germline V CDR1 and CDR2: MGHRA, YSYEKL. The CDR3 covers 14 residues. Trimming removed 6 bases at V and 1 base at J, with 12 bases between. The CDR3 sequence is CASSRGEANTEAFF. The CDR3, as DNA: TGCGCCAGCAGTCGGGGGGAGGCGAACACTGAAGCTTTCTTT.

This clonotype was seen a handful of times. The chain carries TRBV30 and TRBJ2-7; D gene ambiguous. This CDR3 comprises 12 residues. The V end lost 0 bases, the J end lost 0 bases, and 3 bases lay between the germline ends. Germline CDR1 is GTSNPN and CDR2 is SVGIG (reference sequence). In nucleotides, the CDR3 is TGTGCCTGGAGTGTAGTCTCCTACGAGCAGTACTTC. Translated, it gives CAWSVVSYEQYF.

Many counts were recorded for this clonotype. The gene calls are TRBV6-1 and TRBJ2-7, with D possibly matching TRBD2 (6 bases). The CDR3 has 13 residues. V lost 6 bases to trimming and J lost 3 bases, with 12 bases between them. In germline, CDR1 is MNHNS, CDR2 SASEGT. CDR3 coding DNA: TGTGCCAGCAGACCCCGGGGGAACTACGAGCAGTACTTC. Translated, it gives CASRPRGNYEQYF.

As for this clonotype: A much larger clone differs by one base, so this may be a read error. The rearrangement joins TRBV14 to TRBJ1-3; D is unclear. This CDR3 has 16 amino acids. CDR1 is SGHDN, CDR2 FVKESK, per germline. Trimming shortened V by 0 bases and J by 0 bases, and 9 bases separated the two germline ends. The CDR3 is CASSQEEGSSGNTIYF. The CDR3 coding sequence is TGTGCCAGCAGCCAAGAGGAAGGGAGCTCTGGAAACACCATATATTTT. Full variable domain (remainder filled in from reference TRBV14 and TRBJ1-3): EAGVTQFPSHSVIEKGQTVTLRCDPISGHDNLYWYRRVMGKEIKFLLHFVKESKQDESGMPNNRFLAERTGGTYSTLKVQPAELEDSGVYFCASSQEEGSSGNTIYFGEGSWLTVV.

This clonotype was seen only a few times. V usage is TRBV14 and J usage is TRBJ2-7; D gene ambiguous. Trimming took off 4 bases at V and 1 base at J, with 11 bases between the two ends. Germline V gene data show CDR1 as SGHDN and CDR2 as FVKESK. There are 14 residues in the CDR3. The CDR3 region has the DNA TGTGCCAGCAGCCCACGGACCATTTCCTACGAGCAGTACTTC. Translation: CASSPRTISYEQYF.

The chain employs TRBV14 and TRBJ2-5; 8 bases match TRBD1. The CDR3 length is 13 residues. V dropped 5 bases and J dropped 13; count of bases not matched to a gene: 12. Germline V gives CDR1 SGHDN, CDR2 FVKESK. The CDR3 nucleotides are TGTGCCAGCAGCTCCCGGGACAGGCCTGATCCGTACTTC. It encodes CASSSRDRPDPYF.

CDR3 in amino acids: CASSSGLAGVDGWSYEQYF. In nucleotides, the CDR3 is TGTGCCAGCAGTTCCGGACTAGCGGGAGTAGACGGTTGGTCCTACGAGCAGTACTTC. The chain joins TRBV12-3 or TRBV12-4 to TRBJ2-7, with 13 bases matching TRBD2. The J segment lost 1 base and the V segment lost 4 bases, leaving 13 bases of the junction unmatched. CDR3 size: 19 residues.